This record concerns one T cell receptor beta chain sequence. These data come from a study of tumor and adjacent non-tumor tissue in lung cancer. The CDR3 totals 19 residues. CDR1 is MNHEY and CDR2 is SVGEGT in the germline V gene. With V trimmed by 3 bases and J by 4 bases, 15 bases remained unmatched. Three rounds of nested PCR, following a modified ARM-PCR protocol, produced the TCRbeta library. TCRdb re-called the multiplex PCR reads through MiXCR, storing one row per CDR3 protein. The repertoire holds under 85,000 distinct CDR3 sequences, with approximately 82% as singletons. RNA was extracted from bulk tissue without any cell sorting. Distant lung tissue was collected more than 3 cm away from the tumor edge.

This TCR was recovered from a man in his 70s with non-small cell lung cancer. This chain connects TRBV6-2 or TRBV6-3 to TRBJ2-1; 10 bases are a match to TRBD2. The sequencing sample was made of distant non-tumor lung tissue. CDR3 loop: CASSYGTSESGRGYNEQFF. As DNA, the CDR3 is TGTGCCAGCAGTTATGGGACTAGCGAGAGCGGACGTGGATACAATGAGCAGTTCTTC.